The 7 T cell receptor beta chains below all came from one sample that was sequenced in a study of blood T cell repertoires in COVID-19. Sequencing used immunoSEQ multiplex PCR; TCRdb keeps in-frame clones, though not all of them. The sample lists 200,000 to 300,000 clones, about 87% occurring once. The specimen was peripheral blood. All receptors come from a man aged 60 to 69 who had recovered from COVID-19.

The rearrangement joins TRBV27 to TRBJ2-1; TRBD2 aligns across 10 bases. J gave up 8 bases and V 5 bases, and 12 bases lay outside the gene matches. Per germline, CDR1 MNHEY and CDR2 SMNVEV (reference sequence). There are 16 residues in the CDR3. CDR3 amino acids: CASSPSPAGGPDEQFF. The CDR3 bases are TGTGCCAGCAGTCCCTCGCCAGCGGGGGGGCCAGATGAGCAGTTCTTC.

V and J are TRBV11-3 and TRBJ2-2; 8 nucleotides line up with TRBD2. Germline CDR1 reads SGHNT; CDR2 reads YENEEA. Unmatched junction bases numbered 3, after V lost 1 base and J lost 5 bases. The CDR3 length is 15 residues. The CDR3 sequence is CASSLARGGTGELFF. As DNA, the CDR3 is TGTGCCAGCAGCTTAGCCCGCGGGGGGACCGGGGAGCTGTTTTTT.

The chain carries TRBV7-8 and TRBJ1-5; 7 bases are shared with TRBD1. Germline V gives CDR1 SGHVS, CDR2 FQNEAQ. V shed 0 bases, J shed 4 bases, and the junction held 6 bases outside the gene matches. CDR3 size: 16 residues. In DNA, the CDR3 is TGTGCCAGCAGCTTAGCAGGGGGCTTTGGGAATCAGCCCCAGCATTTT. It translates to CASSLAGGFGNQPQHF.

This sequence joins TRBV7-9 and TRBJ2-1; TRBD2 matches at 7 bases. V shed 5 bases, J shed 0 bases, and the junction held 7 bases outside the gene matches. The germline V gene encodes CDR1 SEHNR and CDR2 FQNEAQ (reference sequence). This CDR3 contains 16 residues. CDR3 sequence (DNA): TGTGCCAGCAGCCCGGGGCGGGGGAGCTCCTACAATGAGCAGTTCTTC. Amino acid sequence: CASSPGRGSSYNEQFF.

This CDR3 is CASSSARTALNSPLHF. The CDR3 nucleotides read TGTGCCAGCAGTTCAGCTCGGACAGCCCTTAATTCACCCCTCCACTTT. V is TRBV6-5 and J is TRBJ1-6; the D gene is possibly TRBD1 (6 bases). The CDR3 runs 16 residues. The ends were cut back, 4 bases at V and 6 bases at J, with 16 bases in the middle. Germline CDR1 is MNHEY and CDR2 is SVGAGI.

This chain joins TRBV7-9 and TRBJ1-2; the match to TRBD1 covers 7 bases. Germline lookup yields CDR1 SEHNR and CDR2 FQNEAQ (reference sequence). Trimming took 10 bases from V and 4 from J; bases not matched to a gene: 9. This CDR3 has 13 amino acids. The CDR3 loop is CATYTGASYGYTF. The CDR3, as DNA: TGTGCCACCTATACAGGGGCCTCCTATGGCTACACCTTC. Using reference TRBV7-9 and TRBJ1-2 for the parts outside the CDR3, the full variable domain is DTGVSQNPRHKITKRGQNVTFRCDPISEHNRLYWYRQTLGQGPEFLTYFQNEAQLEKSRLLSDRFSAERPKGSFSTLEIQRTEQGDSAMYLCATYTGASYGYTFGSGTRLTVV.

The rearrangement uses TRBV7-9 and TRBJ2-1; 10 bases agree with TRBD2. Germline-derived CDR1 and CDR2 are SEHNR and FQNEAQ (reference sequence). V was pared by 0 bases and J by 3 bases, with 8 bases of the junction left unmatched. CDR3 length: 18 amino acids. The CDR3, as DNA: TGTGCCAGCAGCTTAGCTCAGGCGGCTAGCGGGGGCTACAATGAGCAGTTCTTC. Protein sequence: CASSLAQAASGGYNEQFF. Drawing the rest from reference TRBV7-9 and TRBJ2-1, the complete variable domain is DTGVSQNPRHKITKRGQNVTFRCDPISEHNRLYWYRQTLGQGPEFLTYFQNEAQLEKSRLLSDRFSAERPKGSFSTLEIQRTEQGDSAMYLCASSLAQAASGGYNEQFFGPGTRLTVL.